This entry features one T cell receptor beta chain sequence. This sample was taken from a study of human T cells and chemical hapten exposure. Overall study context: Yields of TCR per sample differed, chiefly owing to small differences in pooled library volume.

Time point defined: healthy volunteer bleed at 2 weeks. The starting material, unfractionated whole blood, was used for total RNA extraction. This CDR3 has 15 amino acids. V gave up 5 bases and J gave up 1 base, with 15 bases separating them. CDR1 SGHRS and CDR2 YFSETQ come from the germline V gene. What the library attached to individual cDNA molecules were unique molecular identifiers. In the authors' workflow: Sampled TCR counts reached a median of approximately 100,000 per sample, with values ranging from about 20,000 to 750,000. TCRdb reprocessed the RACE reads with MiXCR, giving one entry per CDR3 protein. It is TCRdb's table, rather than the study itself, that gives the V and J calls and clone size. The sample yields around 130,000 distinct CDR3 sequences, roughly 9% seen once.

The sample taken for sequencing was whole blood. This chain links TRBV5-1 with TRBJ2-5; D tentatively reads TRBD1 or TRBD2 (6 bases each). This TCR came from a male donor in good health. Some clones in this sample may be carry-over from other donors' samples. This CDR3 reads CASRRDGGRQETQYF. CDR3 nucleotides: TGCGCCAGCAGGAGGGACGGGGGCCGCCAAGAGACCCAGTACTTC.